This T cell receptor beta chain was captured by sequencing in a study of OX40 agonist ivuxolimab in advanced cancers. Study-wide context: Ivuxolimab was a fully human IgG2 agonistic monoclonal antibody targeting the costimulatory receptor OX40 (CD134). Intravenous ivuxolimab was administered to patients every 2 weeks at six dose levels: 0.01, 0.1, 0.3, 1.5, 3 and 10 mg/kg. Of the roughly 52 dose-escalation patients, hepatocellular carcinoma was present in about 20, melanoma in roughly 15, renal cell carcinoma in 9 and head and neck cancer in 9. In the dose-escalation cohort, 82.7% of patients were male, and the mean age was approximately 60 years, with a range of roughly 23 to 85. Patients were allowed to have had prior anti-PD-1, anti-PD-L1 or anti-CTLA-4 therapy, and 40% of the dose-escalation patients had been treated with checkpoint inhibitors. Partial responses occurred in three dose-escalation patients: two with cutaneous melanoma and one with hepatocellular carcinoma. The point of sequencing TCRbeta in the periphery was to test whether ivuxolimab changed TCR sequence diversity and drove clonal T-cell expansion. The paper describes the monotherapy dose-escalation part (N = 52 patients) of the phase I trial of ivuxolimab.

Of note for this clone: Its antigen target is currently unknown. Base qualities are not provided; no much larger clone lies one nucleotide away.

General findings and caveats noted by the study authors: Low levels of normalized T-cell clonal expansion were also seen in some nonresponding patients. The antigen specificity of the peripheral T cells that underwent clonal expansion was not determined. After ivuxolimab, CD8+ T cells had more expanded clones than CD4+ T cells on average. Clonal expansion of both CD4+ and CD8+ blood T cells was observed from baseline to week 6 at doses 0.1 to 3.0 mg/kg. In partial responders in the 0.1-3.0 mg/kg groups, normalized peripheral clonal expansion was found to be among the lowest, especially among CD8+ T cells.

The trial excluded patients who had a history of autoimmune disease or were on systemic immunosuppression. Peripheral blood for TCR sequencing was collected from all dose cohorts at baseline, on cycle 4 day 1, and on cycle 7 day 1. The samples were drawn from a first-in-human, open-label, multicenter phase I dose-escalation trial of ivuxolimab. Adults with locally advanced or metastatic melanoma, renal cell, hepatocellular, or head and neck squamous cell carcinoma were enrolled in the trial. CD4+ and CD8+ T cells were sorted separately from peripheral blood before TCR sequencing. At the junction V is shortened by 4 bases and J by 7 bases, with 11 bases in between. From the cysteine up to the phenylalanine, the CDR3 has a length of 12 residues. Of the read, only the CDR3 DNA is kept; its 36 bases are in frame from base 1. For CDR1 and CDR2, the germline V gene lists SGHRS and YFSETQ. To sequence the TCRbeta CDR3 region, genomic DNA was isolated from the sorted cells. The immunoSEQ Assay was used to sequence the TCRbeta CDR3 regions. Not all clones reach the TCRdb copy of this immuneACCESS table, which keeps in-frame sequences only. Checked studies attribute under half of the gap to unresolved V genes and leave the rest unexplained. Here the sample has about 45,000 clones; around 93% occur a single time. The biggest ten clones account for around 29% of the sample.

The TCR originated in an adult with an advanced solid tumor such as melanoma, head and neck, liver or kidney cancer. The V and J genes are TRBV5-1 and TRBJ1-1, with a weak D call of TRBD1 (6 bases match). Sequenced here: CD4+ or CD8+ T cells sorted from blood, sampled in a trial of the OX40 agonist ivuxolimab. The CDR3 loop reads CASSPGDGEAFF. The sequence in DNA is TGCGCCAGCAGCCCAGGGGACGGTGAAGCTTTCTTT.